These T cell receptor beta chains were read from a single sample in a study of blood T cell repertoires in COVID-19. Measured with immunoSEQ multiplex PCR; TCRdb has only the in-frame clones, and not every one. The sample records roughly 49,000 clones, approximately 87% being singletons. Material for sequencing was peripheral blood. The source of these receptors is a human donor in a cohort sampled during active COVID-19. Each CDR3 is given with its conserved first and last residue. The order of the fields is J gene, clone size, D gene, V gene, CDR3 protein, CDR3 DNA. D genes are given only for firm matches. Clone sizes are given selectively: once, few, many, or a class where the clone is expanded.

TRBJ1-2	.	.	TRBV5-8	CASSGGLLYGYTF	TGTGCCAGCAGCGGGGGGTTGCTCTATGGCTACACCTTC
TRBJ2-2	few	TRBD2	TRBV24-1	CATSGASGGSYTGELFF	TGTGCCACCAGTGGAGCTAGCGGGGGGAGTTACACCGGGGAGCTGTTTTTT
TRBJ1-1	.	.	TRBV5-4	CASSSQLGRNTEAFF	TGTGCCAGCAGCTCCCAGCTAGGGAGGAACACTGAAGCTTTCTTT
TRBJ1-2	.	.	TRBV7-5	CARYDGYTF	TGTGCCAGATATGATGGCTACACCTTC
TRBJ2-3	once	.	TRBV18	CASSPIYRTVSTDTQYF	TGTGCCAGCTCACCGATTTACCGGACAGTTTCCACAGATACGCAGTATTTT
TRBJ1-2	.	.	TRBV6-2/TRBV6-3	CASSLEDNYGYTF	TGTGCCAGCAGTTTGGAGGATAACTATGGCTACACCTTC
TRBJ1-1	.	.	TRBV28	CASTSGTTNTEAFF	TGTGCCAGCACTTCCGGGACAACGAACACTGAAGCTTTCTTT
TRBJ1-5	once	.	TRBV4-3	CASSQDWASGSQHF	TGCGCCAGCAGCCAAGATTGGGCCAGCGGATCCCAGCATTTT
TRBJ2-3	.	TRBD1	TRBV3-1/TRBV3-2	CASSPGTGYTDTQYF	TGTGCCAGCAGCCCGGGGACAGGGTACACAGATACGCAGTATTTT
TRBJ1-2	.	.	TRBV7-8	CASRPRVVTNRVWAYGYTF	TGTGCCAGCAGACCACGGGTGGTTACAAACAGGGTGTGGGCCTATGGCTACACCTTC
TRBJ1-4	few	TRBD1	TRBV4-3	CASSQQQGGVTNEKLFF	TGCGCCAGCAGCCAACAACAGGGGGGGGTAACTAATGAAAAACTGTTTTTT
TRBJ1-4	.	.	TRBV6-1	CASSESSGAGANEKLFF	TGTGCCAGCAGTGAATCAAGTGGGGCAGGGGCAAATGAAAAACTGTTTTTT
TRBJ1-2	.	.	TRBV7-9	CASSPPGQNYGYTF	TGTGCCAGCAGCCCGCCCGGACAGAACTATGGCTACACCTTC
TRBJ2-3	.	TRBD2	TRBV7-3	CASSLWRGSDTQYF	TGTGCCAGCAGCTTATGGCGGGGGTCGGATACGCAGTATTTT
TRBJ2-1	.	.	TRBV6-1	CASSEIRVEQFF	TGTGCCAGCAGTGAAATCAGGGTCGAGCAGTTCTTC
TRBJ2-1	.	.	TRBV4-3	CASSQEATQPWNEQFF	TGCGCCAGCAGCCAAGAGGCCACCCAACCCTGGAATGAGCAGTTCTTC
TRBJ2-7	.	TRBD2	TRBV6-6	CASSRPGRGDYEQYF	TGTGCCAGCAGCCGACCGGGGAGGGGTGACTACGAGCAGTACTTC
TRBJ2-3	.	TRBD2	TRBV5-1	CATRTSGGNTDTQYF	TGCGCCACCCGGACTAGCGGGGGTAACACAGATACGCAGTATTTT
TRBJ1-6	medium-sized	.	TRBV11-2	CASSLESQASPLHF	TGTGCCAGCAGCTTAGAGTCACAGGCCTCACCCCTCCACTTT
TRBJ1-2	few	.	TRBV5-1	CASSFDYGYTF	TGCGCCAGCAGCTTCGACTATGGCTACACCTTC
TRBJ1-2	.	TRBD1	TRBV5-1	CASSSGQGPYGYTF	TGCGCCAGCAGCTCGGGACAGGGCCCCTATGGCTACACCTTC
TRBJ2-3	.	.	TRBV28	CASSLSFTDTQYF	TGTGCCAGCAGTTTATCCTTCACAGATACGCAGTATTTT
TRBJ1-5	.	.	TRBV30	CAWSPGLNQPQHF	TGTGCCTGGAGTCCTGGACTTAATCAGCCCCAGCATTTT
TRBJ1-2	.	TRBD1	TRBV19	CASSMGTGGYGYTF	TGTGCCAGTAGTATGGGAACAGGGGGCTATGGCTACACCTTC
TRBJ1-2	.	TRBD1	TRBV28	CASSLKQGSNFLYGYTF	TGTGCCAGCAGTTTGAAACAGGGGTCTAACTTTCTTTATGGCTACACCTTC
TRBJ1-1	once	.	TRBV27	CASRVRGRNTEAFF	TGTGCCAGCAGAGTGCGGGGACGGAACACTGAAGCTTTCTTT
TRBJ2-7	.	.	TRBV10-3	CATNPPGGNEQYF	TGTGCCACCAACCCACCCGGAGGGAACGAGCAGTACTTC
TRBJ1-1	.	.	TRBV21-1	CASRPGSASTEAFF	TGTGCCAGCAGGCCCGGGTCAGCAAGCACTGAAGCTTTCTTT
TRBJ1-1	.	.	TRBV3-1/TRBV3-2	CASSQPHTGNTEAFF	TGTGCCAGCAGCCAACCACATACAGGCAACACTGAAGCTTTCTTT
TRBJ2-1	.	TRBD2	TRBV5-4	CASSSSGGSSYNEQFF	TGTGCCAGCAGCTCTTCGGGAGGGAGCTCCTACAATGAGCAGTTCTTC
TRBJ2-5	.	TRBD1	TRBV7-9	CASSSLQGVRETQYF	TGTGCCAGCAGCTCCCTACAGGGGGTTCGAGAGACCCAGTACTTC
TRBJ1-2	.	.	TRBV28	CASSLSTFYGYTF	TGTGCCAGCAGTTTATCTACGTTCTATGGCTACACCTTC
TRBJ1-1	few	.	TRBV5-5	CASSSSGAHEAFF	TGTGCCAGCAGTTCCAGTGGGGCCCATGAAGCTTTCTTT
TRBJ2-3	.	.	TRBV7-9	CASTITRGGPDTQYF	TGTGCCAGCACCATCACCCGTGGGGGCCCAGATACGCAGTATTTT
TRBJ1-5	.	.	TRBV28	CASSSGGLNQPQHF	TGTGCCAGCAGCTCCGGGGGGTTAAATCAGCCCCAGCATTTT
TRBJ2-7	.	.	TRBV23-1	CEAITSYEQYF	TGCGAAGCGATAACCTCCTACGAGCAGTACTTC
TRBJ2-7	.	TRBD1	TRBV7-2	CASRFGQGQTYEQYF	TGTGCCAGCAGGTTTGGACAGGGCCAAACCTACGAGCAGTACTTC
TRBJ2-7	.	TRBD1	TRBV11-3	CASSFRTGHYEQYF	TGTGCCAGCAGCTTTCGGACAGGCCACTACGAGCAGTACTTC
TRBJ1-1	.	.	TRBV3-1/TRBV3-2	CASSQEVSMNTEAFF	TGTGCCAGCAGCCAAGAAGTGTCTATGAACACTGAAGCTTTCTTT
TRBJ1-5	.	.	TRBV19	CASSRGGHQPQHF	TGTGCCAGTAGTCGGGGGGGACATCAGCCCCAGCATTTT
TRBJ2-1	.	TRBD2	TRBV15	CATSRDVGGSSYNEQFF	TGTGCCACCAGCAGAGATGTGGGGGGGTCCTCCTACAATGAGCAGTTCTTC
TRBJ2-7	.	.	TRBV28	CASSLVTSSYEQYF	TGTGCCAGCAGTTTAGTGACAAGCTCCTACGAGCAGTACTTC
TRBJ1-2	.	.	TRBV27	CASSFMAPSGGYTF	TGTGCCAGCAGTTTCATGGCCCCTTCGGGAGGCTACACCTTC
TRBJ2-7	few	TRBD1	TRBV4-3	CASSPGTASYEQYF	TGCGCCAGCAGCCCAGGGACAGCTTCGTACGAGCAGTACTTC
TRBJ2-6	.	TRBD1	TRBV6-2/TRBV6-3	CASSYRTGTGGSWANVLTF	TGTGCCAGCAGTTATAGAACCGGGACAGGGGGTAGCTGGGCCAACGTCCTGACTTTC
TRBJ1-5	.	.	TRBV6-1	CASSEGGGLNQPQHF	TGTGCCAGCAGTGAAGGTGGGGGCCTTAATCAGCCCCAGCATTTT
TRBJ2-7	.	.	TRBV5-1	CASSLYQGISYEQYF	TGCGCCAGCAGCTTGTATCAGGGGATTTCCTACGAGCAGTACTTC
TRBJ2-3	.	TRBD2	TRBV7-2	CASSLEGTSGADTQYF	TGTGCCAGCAGCTTAGAGGGGACTAGCGGGGCAGATACGCAGTATTTT
TRBJ2-2	.	TRBD1	TRBV7-7	CASSAGQGDGELFF	TGTGCCAGCAGCGCGGGACAGGGAGACGGGGAGCTGTTTTTT
TRBJ2-7	.	TRBD1	TRBV5-4	CASSLAPDRFTSYEQYF	TGTGCCAGCAGCTTGGCACCGGACAGGTTTACCTCCTACGAGCAGTACTTC
TRBJ1-4	.	TRBD1	TRBV6-5	CASSSGTARGKLFF	TGTGCCAGCAGTTCCGGGACAGCACGAGGAAAACTGTTTTTT
TRBJ2-7	.	.	TRBV5-1	CASSFRSRPYEQYF	TGCGCCAGCAGCTTTCGGTCCCGCCCCTACGAGCAGTACTTC
TRBJ2-7	.	.	TRBV29-1	CSVGDWTGVHYEQYF	TGCAGCGTTGGGGACTGGACAGGAGTTCACTACGAGCAGTACTTC
TRBJ2-3	few	TRBD2	TRBV3-1/TRBV3-2	CASSHSGGADTQYF	TGTGCCAGCAGCCATTCGGGGGGGGCAGATACGCAGTATTTT
TRBJ2-7	.	.	TRBV7-6	CASSLEFGPEGYEQYF	TGTGCCAGCAGCTTAGAATTCGGGCCTGAGGGCTACGAGCAGTACTTC